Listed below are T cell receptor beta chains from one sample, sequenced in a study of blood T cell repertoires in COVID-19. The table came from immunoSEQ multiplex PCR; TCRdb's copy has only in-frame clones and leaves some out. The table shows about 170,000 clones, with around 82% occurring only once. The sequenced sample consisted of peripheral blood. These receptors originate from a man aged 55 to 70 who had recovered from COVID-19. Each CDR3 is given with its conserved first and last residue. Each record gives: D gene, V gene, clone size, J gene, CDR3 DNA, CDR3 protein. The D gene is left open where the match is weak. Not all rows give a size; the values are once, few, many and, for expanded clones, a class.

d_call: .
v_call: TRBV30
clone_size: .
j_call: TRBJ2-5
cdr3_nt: TGTGCCTGGAGTGTAGAGGCTTCGGGGACCCAGTACTTC
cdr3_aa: CAWSVEASGTQYF

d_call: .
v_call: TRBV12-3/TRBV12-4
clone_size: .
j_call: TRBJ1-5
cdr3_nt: TGTGCCAGCAGTTTTTTTGAGGGACAGCCCCAGCATTTT
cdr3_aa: CASSFFEGQPQHF

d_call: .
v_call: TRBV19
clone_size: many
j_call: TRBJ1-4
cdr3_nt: TGTGCCAGTAGTATAGAGGGGCCTTCCGGAGCAACTAATGAAAAACTGTTTTTT
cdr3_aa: CASSIEGPSGATNEKLFF

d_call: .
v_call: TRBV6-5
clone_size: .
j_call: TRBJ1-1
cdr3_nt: TGTGCCAGCAGCAGGCCTACCCTGAACACTGAAGCTTTCTTT
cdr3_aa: CASSRPTLNTEAFF

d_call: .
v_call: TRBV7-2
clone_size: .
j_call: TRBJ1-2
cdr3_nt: TGTGCCAGCAGCTTAGTAAGAGCTAACTATGGCTACACCTTC
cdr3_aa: CASSLVRANYGYTF

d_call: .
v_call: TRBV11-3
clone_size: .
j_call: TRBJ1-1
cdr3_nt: TGTGCCAGCAGCCGAGCTCTATTCACTGAAGCTTTCTTT
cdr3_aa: CASSRALFTEAFF

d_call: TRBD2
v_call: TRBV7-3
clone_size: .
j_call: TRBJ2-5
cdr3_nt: TGTGCCAGCAGCTTAATTGGGGGGGGTCCGCAAGAGACCCAGTACTTC
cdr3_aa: CASSLIGGGPQETQYF

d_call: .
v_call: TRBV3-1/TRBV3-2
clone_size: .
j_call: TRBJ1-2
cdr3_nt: TGTGCCAGCAGCCCAGCCGGACAGACTAACTATGGCTACACCTTC
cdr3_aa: CASSPAGQTNYGYTF

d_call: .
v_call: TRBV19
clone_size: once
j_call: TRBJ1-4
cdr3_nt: TGTGCCAGTAATCGTTTTGCAACTAATGAAAAACTGTTTTTT
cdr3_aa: CASNRFATNEKLFF

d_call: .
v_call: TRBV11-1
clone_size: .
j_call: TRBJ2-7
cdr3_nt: TGTGCCAGCAGTAACGACAGGTCCAGCTCCTACGAGCAGTACTTC
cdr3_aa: CASSNDRSSSYEQYF

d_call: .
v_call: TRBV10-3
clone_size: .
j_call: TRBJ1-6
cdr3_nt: TGTGCCATCAGTGAGACACGACAGGAATCACCCCTCCACTTT
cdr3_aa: CAISETRQESPLHF

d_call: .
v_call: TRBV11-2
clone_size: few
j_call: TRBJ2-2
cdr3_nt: TGTGCCAGCAGGGCAGGGGAGCTGTTTTTT
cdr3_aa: CASRAGELFF

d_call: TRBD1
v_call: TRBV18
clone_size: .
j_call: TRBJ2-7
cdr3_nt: TGTGCCAGCTCACCGGCCGGACAGGGGATGTACGAGCAGTACTTC
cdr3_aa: CASSPAGQGMYEQYF

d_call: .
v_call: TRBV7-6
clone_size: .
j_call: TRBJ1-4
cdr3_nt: TGTGCCAGCAGCTGGACGGGGGAAACTAATGAAAAACTGTTTTTT
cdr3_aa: CASSWTGETNEKLFF

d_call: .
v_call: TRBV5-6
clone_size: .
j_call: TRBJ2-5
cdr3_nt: TGTGCCAGCAGCTTGGTACAGCTCCAAGAGACCCAGTACTTC
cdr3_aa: CASSLVQLQETQYF

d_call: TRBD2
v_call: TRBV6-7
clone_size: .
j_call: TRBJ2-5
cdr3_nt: TGTGCCAGCAGTTCTCCGCTAGCGGGGGCATATTACCAAGAGACCCAGTACTTC
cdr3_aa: CASSSPLAGAYYQETQYF

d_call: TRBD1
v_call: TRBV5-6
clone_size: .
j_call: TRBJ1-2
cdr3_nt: TGTGCCAGCAGCTTGGCCGCAACAGGGGGATCCACAGGTTATGGCTACACCTTC
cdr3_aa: CASSLAATGGSTGYGYTF

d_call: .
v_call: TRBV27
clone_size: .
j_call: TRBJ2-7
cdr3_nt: TGTGCCAGCATCCGGGGCTACGAGCAGTACTTC
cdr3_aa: CASIRGYEQYF

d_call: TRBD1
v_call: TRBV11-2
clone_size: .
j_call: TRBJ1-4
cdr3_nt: TGTGCCAGCAGCGAACCGGACAGGGGTAATGAAAAACTGTTTTTT
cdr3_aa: CASSEPDRGNEKLFF

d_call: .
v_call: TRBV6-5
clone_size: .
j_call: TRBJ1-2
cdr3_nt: TGTGCCAGCAGTTACTCCGAGGGGGGGGGCTACACCTTC
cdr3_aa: CASSYSEGGGYTF

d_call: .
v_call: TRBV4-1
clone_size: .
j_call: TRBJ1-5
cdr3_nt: TGCGCCAGCAGCCAAGACAGGATCAATCAGCCCCAGCATTTT
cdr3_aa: CASSQDRINQPQHF

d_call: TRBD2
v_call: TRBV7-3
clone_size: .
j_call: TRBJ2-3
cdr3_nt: TGTGCCAGCAGCCGGAGCGGGGGAGACTTAGATACGCAGTATTTT
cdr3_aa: CASSRSGGDLDTQYF

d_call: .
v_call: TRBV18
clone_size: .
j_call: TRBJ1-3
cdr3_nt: TGTGCCAGCTCACCGGGGGGGCACGGAAACACCATATATTTT
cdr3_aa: CASSPGGHGNTIYF

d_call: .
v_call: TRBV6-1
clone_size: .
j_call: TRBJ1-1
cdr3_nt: TGTGCCAGCAGTGAATCAGGGCTTGCCGCTTTCTTT
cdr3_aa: CASSESGLAAFF

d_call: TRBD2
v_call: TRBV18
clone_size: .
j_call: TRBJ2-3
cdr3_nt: TGTGCCAGCACCTCCCAGGGCGGGAGGGATACGCAGTATTTT
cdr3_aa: CASTSQGGRDTQYF

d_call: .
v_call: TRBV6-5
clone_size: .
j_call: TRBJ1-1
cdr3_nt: TGTGCCAGCAGGGGGGGTCCCCACACTGAAGCTTTCTTT
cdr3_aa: CASRGGPHTEAFF

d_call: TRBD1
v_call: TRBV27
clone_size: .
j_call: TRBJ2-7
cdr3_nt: TGTGCCAGCAGTTTCCGGGCCGGGACAGGGGTGTGGGAGCAGTACTTC
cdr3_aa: CASSFRAGTGVWEQYF

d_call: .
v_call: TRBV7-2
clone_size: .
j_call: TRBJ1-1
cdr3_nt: TGTGCCAGCAGCTCCCAGGGCGGGGGAATCGCTTTCTTT
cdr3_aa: CASSSQGGGIAFF

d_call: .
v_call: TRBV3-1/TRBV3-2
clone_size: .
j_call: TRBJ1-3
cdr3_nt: TGTGCCAGCAGCCACAGGGGAAACACCATATATTTT
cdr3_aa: CASSHRGNTIYF

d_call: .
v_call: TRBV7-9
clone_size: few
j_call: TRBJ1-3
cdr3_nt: TGTGCCAGCAGCTTAGCCGTGGCAGGCGGAAACACCATATATTTT
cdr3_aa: CASSLAVAGGNTIYF

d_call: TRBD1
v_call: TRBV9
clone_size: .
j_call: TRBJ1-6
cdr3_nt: TGTGCCAGCAGCGCAACAGGGGACTATAATTCACCCCTCCACTTT
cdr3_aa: CASSATGDYNSPLHF

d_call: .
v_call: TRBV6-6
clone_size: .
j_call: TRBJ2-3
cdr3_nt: TGTGCCAGCAGTTTGGAGGGGGGGGGCACAGATACGCAGTATTTT
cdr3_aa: CASSLEGGGTDTQYF

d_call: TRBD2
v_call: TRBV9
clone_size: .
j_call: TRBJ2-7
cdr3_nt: TGTGCCAGCAGCTGGACTAGCGGGGACGAGCAGTACTTC
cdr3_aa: CASSWTSGDEQYF

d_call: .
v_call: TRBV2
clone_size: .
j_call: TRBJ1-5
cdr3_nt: TGTGCCAGCAGTGTGAGGGTCCAACAGCCCCAGCATTTT
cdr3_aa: CASSVRVQQPQHF

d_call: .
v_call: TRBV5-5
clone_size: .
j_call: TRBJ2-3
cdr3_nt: TGTGCCAGCAGCCCGGACACGAGCACAGATACGCAGTATTTT
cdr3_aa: CASSPDTSTDTQYF

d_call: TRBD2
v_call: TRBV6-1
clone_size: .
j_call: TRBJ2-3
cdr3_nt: TGTGCCAGCAGCGAAGGGACTAGCGGGGGCCGGGCAGATACGCAGTATTTT
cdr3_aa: CASSEGTSGGRADTQYF

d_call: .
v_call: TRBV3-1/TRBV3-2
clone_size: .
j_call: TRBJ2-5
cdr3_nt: TGTGCCAGCAGCCAACGCGTTGGTTATGCAGGGTACCAAGAGACCCAGTACTTC
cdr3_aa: CASSQRVGYAGYQETQYF

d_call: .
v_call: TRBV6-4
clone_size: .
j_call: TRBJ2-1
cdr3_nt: TGTGCCAGCAGTGAATTGAGTAGTAGCGATGAGCAGTTCTTC
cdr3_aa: CASSELSSSDEQFF

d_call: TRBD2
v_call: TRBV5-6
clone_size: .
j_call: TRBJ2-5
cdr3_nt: TGTGCCAGCAGGAAGACTAGCGGGGGGTCCGGGGCCCAGTACTTC
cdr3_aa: CASRKTSGGSGAQYF

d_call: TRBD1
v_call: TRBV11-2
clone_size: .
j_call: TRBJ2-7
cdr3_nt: TGTGCCAGCAGCGCTCTTAGGGACAGGGGTCCCCACGAGCAGTACTTC
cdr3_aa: CASSALRDRGPHEQYF

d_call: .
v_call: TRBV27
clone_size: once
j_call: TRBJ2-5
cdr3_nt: TGTGCCAGCAGTTTAGTGGCGGGTGTCCGTCAGACCCAGTACTTC
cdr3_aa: CASSLVAGVRQTQYF

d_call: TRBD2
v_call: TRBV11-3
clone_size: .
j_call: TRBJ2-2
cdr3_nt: TGTGCCAGCGGACTTAGCGGGGGGGCTACCGGGGAGCTGTTTTTT
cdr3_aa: CASGLSGGATGELFF

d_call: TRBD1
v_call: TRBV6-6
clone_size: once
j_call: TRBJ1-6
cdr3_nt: TGTGCCAGCCGTCAGACGGTCCCGACAGGGTTGGATTCACCCCTCCACTTT
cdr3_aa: CASRQTVPTGLDSPLHF

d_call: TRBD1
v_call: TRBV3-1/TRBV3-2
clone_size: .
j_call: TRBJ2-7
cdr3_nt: TGTGCCAGCAGCCCAAGCGTGGGCCAGGGGGTCTACGAGCAGTACTTC
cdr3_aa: CASSPSVGQGVYEQYF

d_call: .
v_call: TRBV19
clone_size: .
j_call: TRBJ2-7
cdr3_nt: TGTGCCAGTAGTATCAAACGGCGGGCCGAGCAGTACTTC
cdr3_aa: CASSIKRRAEQYF

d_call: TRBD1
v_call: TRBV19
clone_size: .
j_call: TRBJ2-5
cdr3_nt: TGTGCCAGTAGTTTAAACAGGGGACAGACCCAGTACTTC
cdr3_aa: CASSLNRGQTQYF

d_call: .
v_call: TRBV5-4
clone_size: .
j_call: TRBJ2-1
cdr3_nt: TGTGCCAGCAGCTTGGCCCAATTCAATGAGCAGTTCTTC
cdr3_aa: CASSLAQFNEQFF

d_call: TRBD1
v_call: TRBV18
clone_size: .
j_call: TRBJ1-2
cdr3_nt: TGTGCCAGCTCTGCGGACAGGGAAGGCTACACCTTC
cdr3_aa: CASSADREGYTF

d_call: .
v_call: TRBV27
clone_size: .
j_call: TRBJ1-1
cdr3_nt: TGTGCCAGCAAACGCCCCAGGGGCTTAGGCCTGACTGAAGCTTTCTTT
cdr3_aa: CASKRPRGLGLTEAFF

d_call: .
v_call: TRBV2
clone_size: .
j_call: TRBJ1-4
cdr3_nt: TGTGCCAGCAGTTCAGGGTATGGTAATGAAAAACTGTTTTTT
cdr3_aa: CASSSGYGNEKLFF

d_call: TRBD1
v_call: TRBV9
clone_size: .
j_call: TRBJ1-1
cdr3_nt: TGTGCCAGCAGCACCGGACAGGGAGGTAGCACTGAAGCTTTCTTT
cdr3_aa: CASSTGQGGSTEAFF

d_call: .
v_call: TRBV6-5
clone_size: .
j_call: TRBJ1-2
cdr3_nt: TGTGCCAGCAGAGTGGCAGGCGCCTATGGCTACACCTTC
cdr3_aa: CASRVAGAYGYTF

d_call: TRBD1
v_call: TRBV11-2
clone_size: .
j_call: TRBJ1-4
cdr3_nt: TGTGCCAGCAGCTTAGGACAGGGGAGTGAAAAACTGTTTTTT
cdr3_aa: CASSLGQGSEKLFF

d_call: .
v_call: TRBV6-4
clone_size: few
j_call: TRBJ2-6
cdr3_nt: TGTGCCAGCAGTGACTCTTCTTCTACCGGGGCCAACGTCCTGACTTTC
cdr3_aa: CASSDSSSTGANVLTF

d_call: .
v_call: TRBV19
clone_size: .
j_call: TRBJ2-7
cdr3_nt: TGTGCCAGTAGTATGGGCGCGAACTCCTACGAGCAGTACTTC
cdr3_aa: CASSMGANSYEQYF